These T cell receptor beta chains were read from a single sample in a study of blood T cell repertoires in COVID-19. Method: immunoSEQ multiplex PCR; TCRdb's copy keeps in-frame clones and lacks some. The sample includes 100,000 or so clones, around 92% of them seen just once. Sequencing was done on a sample of peripheral blood. All receptors come from a man between 45 and 60 years old with active COVID-19. The CDR3 runs from the conserved cysteine through the conserved F or W. The D gene is left open where the match is weak. Where a row states a size, it is once, few, many or the class of an expanded clone; other rows omit it.

size	V	J	D	DNA	CDR3
-	TRBV28	TRBJ2-1	TRBD2	TGTGCCAGCAGTTCGACTAGCGGGATTGCCTACAATGAGCAGTTCTTC	CASSSTSGIAYNEQFF
-	TRBV29-1	TRBJ1-1	TRBD1	TGCAGCGTTGAAAGGGCCGGTCAGGGGGGAACTGAAGCTTTCTTT	CSVERAGQGGTEAFF
-	TRBV12-3/TRBV12-4	TRBJ2-1	-	TGTGCCAGCAGCCGGGAGTTTGGGCAGTTCTTC	CASSREFGQFF
few	TRBV19	TRBJ1-1	TRBD1	TGTGCCAGTATCGACAGGGAGAACACTGAAGCTTTCTTT	CASIDRENTEAFF
-	TRBV7-2	TRBJ2-1	TRBD2	TGTGCCAGCAGCTCCTGGAGTAGCGGGAGGAATAAGCAGTTCTTC	CASSSWSSGRNKQFF
-	TRBV18	TRBJ2-7	TRBD1	TGTGCCAGCTCACTACCCAATTCCGGACAGGGGTCCTACGAGCAGTACTTC	CASSLPNSGQGSYEQYF
-	TRBV7-9	TRBJ2-1	-	TGTGCCAGCAGCTTAGAAGCGGCAGTCTACAATGAGCAGTTCTTC	CASSLEAAVYNEQFF
once	TRBV19	TRBJ2-5	TRBD1	TGTGCCAGTAGCGCAGGGGGCGCGCCCCCAAAAGAGACCCAGTACTTC	CASSAGGAPPKETQYF
once	TRBV27	TRBJ2-7	-	TGTGCCAGCAGTCCCCTTAAAGCGACGAACTCCTACGAGCAGTACTTC	CASSPLKATNSYEQYF
-	TRBV9	TRBJ1-6	TRBD1	TGTGCCAGCAGCGTAAGGGACAGGGGGTCTAATTCACCCCTCCACTTT	CASSVRDRGSNSPLHF
few	TRBV12-1	TRBJ2-1	-	TGTGCCAGCAGCTTAGAGTTACCACTAGCGGGAGGGCGTGGATCCTACAATGAGCAGTTCTTC	CASSLELPLAGGRGSYNEQFF
-	TRBV18	TRBJ1-1	-	TGTGCCAGCTCACCACCTCCCCCCAGGGGCCGGAACACTGAAGCTTTCTTT	CASSPPPPRGRNTEAFF
-	TRBV2	TRBJ2-7	-	TGTGCCAGCAGTGAACAGGGCCTATCCGAGCAGTACTTC	CASSEQGLSEQYF
-	TRBV15	TRBJ2-7	-	TGTGCCACCAGCAGACAGGGGGGTGAACCCTACGAGCAGTACTTC	CATSRQGGEPYEQYF
-	TRBV11-2	TRBJ1-1	TRBD1	TGTGCCAGCAGCTTAGATCTTTTCGGCAGGGGGGAACCTGAAGCTTTCTTT	CASSLDLFGRGEPEAFF
-	TRBV27	TRBJ2-3	TRBD2	TGTGCCAGCAGCACACAGCGGCTAGCGGGAGGGGGCACAGATACGCAGTATTTT	CASSTQRLAGGGTDTQYF
once	TRBV7-2	TRBJ2-7	TRBD1	TGTGCCAGCAGCTTAGGGACAGGGGGCGTTTACGAGCAGTACTTC	CASSLGTGGVYEQYF
-	TRBV6-6	TRBJ2-7	-	TGTGCCAGCGGTCCCGGGACTCCGGGGTCCTACGAGCAGTACTTC	CASGPGTPGSYEQYF
-	TRBV7-3	TRBJ2-1	-	TGTGCCAGCAGCTACCCAACGGAGAGCTCCTACAATGAGCAGTTCTTC	CASSYPTESSYNEQFF
-	TRBV19	TRBJ2-3	TRBD2	TGTGCCAGTAGTATAGATCTTGCGGGAGGAAGCACAGATACGCAGTATTTT	CASSIDLAGGSTDTQYF
-	TRBV10-1	TRBJ1-1	-	TGCGCCAGCAGTGACGAGGGCCGCGGGACTGAAGCTTTCTTT	CASSDEGRGTEAFF
-	TRBV19	TRBJ1-5	TRBD1	TGTGCCAGTACCGCGGACAGGGGCAATCAGCCCCAGCATTTT	CASTADRGNQPQHF
-	TRBV5-1	TRBJ2-2	-	TGCGCCAGCAGCTTAACTATGAACACCGGGGAGCTGTTTTTT	CASSLTMNTGELFF
-	TRBV6-5	TRBJ2-1	TRBD2	TGTGCCAGCAAGACTAGCGGGGGGATCAATGAGCAGTTCTTC	CASKTSGGINEQFF
-	TRBV6-5	TRBJ2-1	-	TGTGCCAGCAGTCCCACTTGGAGAAGTGGTGAGCAGTTCTTC	CASSPTWRSGEQFF
-	TRBV20-1	TRBJ2-3	-	TGCAGTGGAGGTCTCACAGATACGCAGTATTTT	CSGGLTDTQYF
-	TRBV5-1	TRBJ1-1	-	TGCGCCAGCAGCTTAGGGGGGGTTCGGAACACTGAAGCTTTCTTT	CASSLGGVRNTEAFF
-	TRBV12-3/TRBV12-4	TRBJ1-5	-	TGTGCCAGCAGTTACCAGGGGATTCAGCCCCAGCATTTT	CASSYQGIQPQHF
-	TRBV10-2	TRBJ2-1	-	TGCGCCAGCAGTTCGGCGGCCAATGAGCAGTTCTTC	CASSSAANEQFF
-	TRBV19	TRBJ2-3	-	TGTGCCAGTAGTATCAGTCTTCTTGATACGCAGTATTTT	CASSISLLDTQYF
-	TRBV19	TRBJ2-1	TRBD2	TGTGCCAGTAGTACGGTCTTAGCGGGAGCCGGAAATGAGCAGTTCTTC	CASSTVLAGAGNEQFF
-	TRBV28	TRBJ2-7	-	TGTGCCAGCAGTTCCAGGGTAACCTACGAGCAGTACTTC	CASSSRVTYEQYF
-	TRBV6-5	TRBJ2-1	TRBD2	TGTGCCAGCAGTTACGGGGGGGAGGGAGACTACAATGAGCAGTTCTTC	CASSYGGEGDYNEQFF
once	TRBV4-1	TRBJ1-6	-	TGCGCCAGCAGCCCGGGGGGGGGCTCGTTTTCACCCCTCCACTTT	CASSPGGGSFSPLHF
-	TRBV11-2	TRBJ2-1	TRBD2	TGTGCCAGCAGCCCTATAGTAGTAGCGGGAAATGAGCAGTTCTTC	CASSPIVVAGNEQFF
once	TRBV6-6	TRBJ1-2	TRBD1	TGTGCCAGCAGTTACTCACCGACAGGGGGTTATGGCTACACCTTC	CASSYSPTGGYGYTF
-	TRBV19	TRBJ1-5	-	TGTGCCAGTAGTATACAGGGGCGCAATCAGCCCCAGCATTTT	CASSIQGRNQPQHF
few	TRBV7-9	TRBJ2-5	-	TGTGCCAGCAGCCGGGGGCAGGGGGATGAGACCCAGTACTTC	CASSRGQGDETQYF
-	TRBV28	TRBJ2-3	-	TGTGCCAGCAGGCGGCGAGGGAGAGATACGCAGTATTTT	CASRRRGRDTQYF
-	TRBV6-5	TRBJ2-5	TRBD2	TGTGCCAGCAGTTACTCTAGCGGGGTTAGGACCCAGTACTTC	CASSYSSGVRTQYF
-	TRBV5-4	TRBJ1-2	-	TGTGCCAGCAGCGCACAGGTATCGGTTGGCTACACCTTC	CASSAQVSVGYTF
-	TRBV7-3	TRBJ2-1	TRBD2	TGTGCCAGCAGTTCTATAGGGACTAGCGGGAGCCCCAAGGAGCAGTTCTTC	CASSSIGTSGSPKEQFF
-	TRBV3-1/TRBV3-2	TRBJ1-1	-	TGTGCCAGCAGCCTGGGGGGGGGAGCTTTCTTT	CASSLGGGAFF
-	TRBV15	TRBJ1-5	-	TGTGCCACCAGCGCGGAGTATAGCAATCAGCCCCAGCATTTT	CATSAEYSNQPQHF
-	TRBV3-1/TRBV3-2	TRBJ2-7	-	TGTGCCAGCAGCCTGGGAGGAGAGCAGTACTTC	CASSLGGEQYF
-	TRBV5-4	TRBJ2-7	-	TGTGCCAGCAGCTCCCAATACGAGCAGTACTTC	CASSSQYEQYF
once	TRBV4-1	TRBJ2-5	-	TGCGCCAGCAGCCAAGAAAGGGGCGGAGAGACCCAGTACTTC	CASSQERGGETQYF
-	TRBV19	TRBJ2-7	TRBD2	TGTGCCAGTAGTCCAGCGGGGGGGTCCTACGAGCAGTACTTC	CASSPAGGSYEQYF
-	TRBV7-2	TRBJ2-7	-	TGTGCCAGCAGCTCCATAGCGCGGAACTACGAGCAGTACTTC	CASSSIARNYEQYF
-	TRBV10-3	TRBJ2-7	TRBD1	TGTGCCATCAGTGAGGGCCAGGGGGTGAGCGAGCAGTACTTC	CAISEGQGVSEQYF
-	TRBV11-2	TRBJ1-6	-	TGTGCCAGCAGACACCAGGGGAGAAGTTCACCCCTCCACTTT	CASRHQGRSSPLHF
-	TRBV6-1	TRBJ2-2	-	TGTGCCAGCAGTGAAGCTAGCGGAAACACCGGGGAGCTGTTTTTT	CASSEASGNTGELFF
-	TRBV19	TRBJ2-4	TRBD2	TGTGCCAGTAGTAAAGGGGAGGGGCAGGTCCTGCTAGCCAAAAACATTCAGTACTTC	CASSKGEGQVLLAKNIQYF
-	TRBV9	TRBJ2-3	-	TGTGCCAGCAGCGTAAACCCGACTTACACAGATACGCAGTATTTT	CASSVNPTYTDTQYF
-	TRBV9	TRBJ2-7	-	TGTGCCAGCAGCGCCCGTGGGAGCGGAAACTACGAGCAGTACTTC	CASSARGSGNYEQYF
-	TRBV7-8	TRBJ2-7	-	TGTGCCAGCAGCTTAATGCAGGGATCCTACGAGCAGTACTTC	CASSLMQGSYEQYF
-	TRBV7-8	TRBJ2-1	TRBD1	TGTGCCAGCAGCTTAGGTTTTACAGGGGCAAGCTCCTACAATGAGCAGTTCTTC	CASSLGFTGASSYNEQFF
-	TRBV28	TRBJ1-2	TRBD1	TGTGCCAGCGGCCGAGGACAGGGAGACTATGGCTACACCTTC	CASGRGQGDYGYTF
-	TRBV5-1	TRBJ2-1	-	TGCGCCAGCAGCCTGACTAGTTCAACGAGCTCCTACAATGAGCAGTTCTTC	CASSLTSSTSSYNEQFF
-	TRBV18	TRBJ2-7	-	TGTGCCAGCTCACAAGGCGAGGGTTTAGAGTACGAGCAGTACTTC	CASSQGEGLEYEQYF